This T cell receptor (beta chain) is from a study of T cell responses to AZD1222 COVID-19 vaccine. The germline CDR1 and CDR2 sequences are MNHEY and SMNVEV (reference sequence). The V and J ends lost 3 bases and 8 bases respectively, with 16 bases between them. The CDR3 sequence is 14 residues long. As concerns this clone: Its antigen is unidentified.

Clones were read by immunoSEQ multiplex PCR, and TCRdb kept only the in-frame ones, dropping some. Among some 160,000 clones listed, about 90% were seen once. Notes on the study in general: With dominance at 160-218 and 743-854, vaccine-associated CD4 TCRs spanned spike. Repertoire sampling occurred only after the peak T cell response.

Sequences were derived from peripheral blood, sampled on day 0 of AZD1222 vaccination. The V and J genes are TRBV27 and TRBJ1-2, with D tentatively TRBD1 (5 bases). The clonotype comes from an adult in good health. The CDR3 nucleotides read TGTGCCAGCAGTTTCGGGGGTGACACTTTCGGCTACACCTTC. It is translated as CASSFGGDTFGYTF.